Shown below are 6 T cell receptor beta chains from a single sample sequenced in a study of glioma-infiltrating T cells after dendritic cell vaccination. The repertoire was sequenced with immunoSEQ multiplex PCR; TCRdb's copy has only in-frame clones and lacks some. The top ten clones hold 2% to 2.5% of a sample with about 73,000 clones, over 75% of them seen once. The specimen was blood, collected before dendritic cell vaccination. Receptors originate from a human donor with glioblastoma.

The CDR3 protein is CASSFPSSSGGSREQYF. CDR3 in DNA: TGTGCCAGCAGTTTCCCTTCCTCTAGCGGGGGCTCGAGAGAGCAGTACTTC. J is TRBJ2-5 and V is TRBV27; 10 nucleotides agree with TRBD2. From germline, CDR1 is MNHEY and CDR2 SMNVEV (reference sequence). The CDR3 covers 17 residues. The V gene end was trimmed by 3 bases and the J gene end by 11 bases; junction bases not matched to a gene: 18.

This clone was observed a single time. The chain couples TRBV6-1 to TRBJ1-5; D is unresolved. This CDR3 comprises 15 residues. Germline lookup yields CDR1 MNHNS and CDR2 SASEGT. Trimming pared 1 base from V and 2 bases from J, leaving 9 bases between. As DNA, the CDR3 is TGTGCCAGCAGTGAAGGGGCAAAGCGCAATCAGCCCCAGCATTTT. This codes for CASSEGAKRNQPQHF.

CDR3 coding DNA: TGTGCCAGCAGCCGGACAGGGTCTGAAGCTTTCTTT. Residues: CASSRTGSEAFF. V is TRBV5-6 and J is TRBJ1-1; 8 nucleotides match TRBD1. The CDR3 runs to 12 residues. The V segment lost 4 bases and the J segment 6 bases; nucleotides outside the gene matches: 2. Germline lookup yields CDR1 SGHDT and CDR2 YYEEEE.

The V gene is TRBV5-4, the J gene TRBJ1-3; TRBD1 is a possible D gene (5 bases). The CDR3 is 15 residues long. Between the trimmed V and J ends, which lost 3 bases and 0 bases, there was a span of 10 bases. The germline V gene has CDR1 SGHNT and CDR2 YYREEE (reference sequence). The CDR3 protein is CASSYDSSSGNTIYF. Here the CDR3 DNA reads TGTGCCAGCAGCTACGACAGCTCCTCTGGAAACACCATATATTTT.

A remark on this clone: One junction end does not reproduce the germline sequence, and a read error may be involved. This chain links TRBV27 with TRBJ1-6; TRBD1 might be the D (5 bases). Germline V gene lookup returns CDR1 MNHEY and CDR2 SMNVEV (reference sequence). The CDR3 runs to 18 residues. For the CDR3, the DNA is TGTGTCAGCAGTTTATATGCGACAGCAGTTGACTATAATTCACCCCTCCACTTT. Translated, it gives CVSSLYATAVDYNSPLHF.

The CDR3 sequence: CASSIRRTGLAYGYTF. CDR3 nucleotide sequence: TGTGCCAGTAGTATCAGGCGGACAGGACTTGCCTATGGCTACACCTTC. V is TRBV19 and J is TRBJ1-2; 7 bases fit TRBD1. Germline V CDR1 and CDR2: LNHDA, SQIVND (reference sequence). V dropped 3 bases and J dropped 4; count of bases not matched to a gene: 11. The CDR3 extends over 16 amino acids.